A single sample gave rise to the 9 T cell receptor beta chains below, sequenced in a study of blood T cell repertoires in COVID-19. Clones were read by immunoSEQ multiplex PCR, and TCRdb kept only the in-frame ones, dropping some. The profile shows about 240,000 clones, 80% to 95% of them singletons. Sequencing input: peripheral blood. These receptors were taken from a man under 40 with COVID-19, enrolled during active disease.

The chain recombines TRBV5-6 with TRBJ2-7, with D perhaps matching TRBD2 (5 bases). This CDR3 contains 13 residues. Germline CDR1 is SGHDT and CDR2 is YYEEEE. V was trimmed by 2 bases and J by 5 bases, leaving 11 bases between them. The CDR3 DNA reads TGTGCCAGCAGCTTAGAGGGAGTGGACGAGCAGTACTTC. Its protein is CASSLEGVDEQYF.

V and J are TRBV6-5 and TRBJ1-2; a possible D gene is TRBD1 (5 bases). Germline CDR1 is MNHEY and CDR2 is SVGAGI. V was shortened by 6 bases and J by 5 bases, with 10 bases between the two germline ends. This CDR3 contains 12 residues. This CDR3 reads CASRAGRYGYTF. As DNA, the CDR3 is TGTGCCAGCAGAGCAGGGAGGTATGGCTACACCTTC.

The chain has TRBV7-6 and TRBJ2-2, with D maybe TRBD1 (5 bases). The CDR3 has 15 amino acids. Trimming cost V 5 bases and J 2 bases, with 12 bases left between them. Per germline, CDR1 SGHVS and CDR2 FNYEAQ. The CDR3 spells CASSAETVNTGELFF. CDR3 nucleotides: TGTGCCAGCAGCGCCGAGACAGTAAACACCGGGGAGCTGTTTTTT.

This chain connects TRBV2 to TRBJ2-1, with 9 bases fitting TRBD2. Per germline, CDR1 SNHLY and CDR2 FYNNEI. This CDR3 comprises 14 residues. The V gene end was trimmed by 8 bases and the J gene end by 9 bases; junction bases not matched to a gene: 11. CDR3 residues: CASVGTSSVGEQFF. In DNA form, the CDR3 reads TGTGCCAGCGTTGGGACTAGCTCGGTCGGTGAGCAGTTCTTC. Combining the CDR3 with reference TRBV2 and TRBJ2-1 gives the whole variable domain EPEVTQTPSHQVTQMGQEVILRCVPISNHLYFYWYRQILGQKVEFLVSFYNNEISEKSEIFDDQFSVERPDGSNFTLKIRSTKLEDSAMYFCASVGTSSVGEQFFGPGTRLTVL.

The V call is TRBV13, the J call TRBJ1-2; 7 positions match TRBD1. The CDR3 sequence is 13 residues long. Germline CDR1 is PRHDT and CDR2 is FYEKMQ (reference sequence). V lost 5 bases to trimming and J lost 8 bases; unmatched junction nucleotides: 8. The CDR3 is CASSPRQGSGYTF. DNA for the CDR3: TGTGCCAGCAGCCCACGACAGGGAAGCGGCTACACCTTC.

V gene TRBV5-4 combines with J gene TRBJ2-5; TRBD2 agrees at 10 bases. V lost 1 base and J lost 5; bases outside the gene matches: 11. Germline V gives CDR1 SGHNT, CDR2 YYREEE (reference sequence). The CDR3 loop spans 17 amino acids. In DNA, the CDR3 is TGTGCCAGCAGCTTGTTTTCCAGCGGGGGGGCGGGCGAGACCCAGTACTTC. This translates into CASSLFSSGGAGETQYF.

The V gene is TRBV5-4, the J gene TRBJ2-3; TRBD2 aligns across 12 bases. J was trimmed by 0 bases and V by 4 bases; bases with no gene match: 9. The CDR3 has 18 amino acids. Germline V lookup: CDR1 SGHNT, CDR2 YYREEE (reference sequence). CDR3: CASSIRLAGAGSTDTQYF. CDR3 bases: TGTGCCAGCAGCATAAGACTAGCGGGGGCTGGAAGCACAGATACGCAGTATTTT.

The chain employs TRBV4-1 and TRBJ2-3; TRBD2 matches 8 bases. CDR1 is MGHRA, CDR2 YSYEKL, per germline. This CDR3 region has 14 residues. V shed 3 bases and J 4 bases; nucleotides not matched to a gene: 3. The CDR3 DNA reads as TGCGCCAGCAGCCAGGGACTAGGAGCAGATACGCAGTATTTT. It yields the protein CASSQGLGADTQYF.

The chain combines TRBV7-9 with TRBJ2-3; tentatively, D is TRBD1 (5 bases). V was cut by 5 bases and J by 1 base, with 10 bases left in between. From germline, CDR1 is SEHNR and CDR2 FQNEAQ (reference sequence). This CDR3 spans 14 amino acids. CDR3 protein: CASSAFRGTDTQYF. Written as DNA, the CDR3 is TGTGCCAGCAGCGCCTTCAGGGGCACAGATACGCAGTATTTT.